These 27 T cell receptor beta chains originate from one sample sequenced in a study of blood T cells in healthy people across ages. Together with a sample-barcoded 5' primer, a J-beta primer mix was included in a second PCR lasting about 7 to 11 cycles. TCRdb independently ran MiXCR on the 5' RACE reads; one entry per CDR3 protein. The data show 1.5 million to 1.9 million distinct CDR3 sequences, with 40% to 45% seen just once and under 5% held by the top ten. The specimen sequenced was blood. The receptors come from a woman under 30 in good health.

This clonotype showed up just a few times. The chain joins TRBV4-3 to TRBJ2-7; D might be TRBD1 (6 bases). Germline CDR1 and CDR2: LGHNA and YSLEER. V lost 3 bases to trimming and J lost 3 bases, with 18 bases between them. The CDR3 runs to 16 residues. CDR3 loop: CASSQETGPTFYEQYF. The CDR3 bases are TGCGCCAGCAGCCAGGAAACAGGGCCGACCTTCTACGAGCAGTACTTC.

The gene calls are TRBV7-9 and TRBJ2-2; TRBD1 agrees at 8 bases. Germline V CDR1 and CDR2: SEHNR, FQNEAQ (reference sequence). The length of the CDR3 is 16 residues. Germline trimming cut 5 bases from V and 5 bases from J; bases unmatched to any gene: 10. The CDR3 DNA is TGTGCCAGCAGCCTCACAGGGGGTTATGGGACCGGGGAGCTGTTTTTT. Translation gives CASSLTGGYGTGELFF.

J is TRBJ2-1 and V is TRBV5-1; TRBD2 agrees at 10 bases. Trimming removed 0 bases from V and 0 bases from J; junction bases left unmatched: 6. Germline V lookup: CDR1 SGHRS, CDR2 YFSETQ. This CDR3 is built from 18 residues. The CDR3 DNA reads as TGCGCCAGCAGCTTGGAGGGTCTAGCGGGAGTCTCCTACAATGAGCAGTTCTTC. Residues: CASSLEGLAGVSYNEQFF.

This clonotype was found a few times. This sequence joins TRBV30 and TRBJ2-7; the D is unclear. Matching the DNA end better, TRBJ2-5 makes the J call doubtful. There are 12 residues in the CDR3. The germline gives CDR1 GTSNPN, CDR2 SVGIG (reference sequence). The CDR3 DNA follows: TGTGCCTGTGACCCAAAAAAGGAGACCCAGTACTTC. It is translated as CACDPKKETQYF.

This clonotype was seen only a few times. The CDR3 DNA sequence: TGTGCCAGCAGCTTAGGAGCGATCAATGAGCAGTTCTTC. It translates to CASSLGAINEQFF. The rearrangement joins TRBV7-9 to TRBJ2-1; D not resolved. The CDR3 consists of 13 residues. Trimming removed 1 base at V and 6 bases at J, with 7 bases between. The germline V gene has CDR1 SEHNR and CDR2 FQNEAQ (reference sequence). Looking up the rest from reference TRBV7-9 and TRBJ2-1 gives the full variable domain: DTGVSQNPRHKITKRGQNVTFRCDPISEHNRLYWYRQTLGQGPEFLTYFQNEAQLEKSRLLSDRFSAERPKGSFSTLEIQRTEQGDSAMYLCASSLGAINEQFFGPGTRLTVL.

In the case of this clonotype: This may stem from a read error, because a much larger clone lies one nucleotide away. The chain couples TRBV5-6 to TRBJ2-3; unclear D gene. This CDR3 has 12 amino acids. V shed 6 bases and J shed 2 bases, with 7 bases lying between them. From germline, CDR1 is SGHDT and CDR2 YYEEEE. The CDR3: CASIQITDTQYF. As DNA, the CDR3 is TGTGCCAGCATCCAGATCACAGATACGCAGTATTTT.

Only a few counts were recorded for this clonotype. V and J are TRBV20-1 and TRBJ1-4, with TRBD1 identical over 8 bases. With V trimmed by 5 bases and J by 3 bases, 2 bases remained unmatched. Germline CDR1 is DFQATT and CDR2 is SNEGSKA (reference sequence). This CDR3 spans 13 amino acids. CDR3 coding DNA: TGCAGTGCTCCGGGACAGGCTAATGAAAAACTGTTTTTT. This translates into CSAPGQANEKLFF.

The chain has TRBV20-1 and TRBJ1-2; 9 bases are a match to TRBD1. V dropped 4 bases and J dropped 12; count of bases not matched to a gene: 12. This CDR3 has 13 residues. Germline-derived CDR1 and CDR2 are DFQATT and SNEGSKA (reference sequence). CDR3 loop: CSATDPGQGLNTF. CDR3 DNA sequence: TGCAGTGCTACAGACCCGGGACAGGGCTTGAACACCTTC.

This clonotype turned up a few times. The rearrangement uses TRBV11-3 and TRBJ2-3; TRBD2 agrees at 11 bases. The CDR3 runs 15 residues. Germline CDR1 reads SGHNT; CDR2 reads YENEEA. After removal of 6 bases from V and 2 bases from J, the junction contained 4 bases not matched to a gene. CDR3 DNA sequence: TGTGCCAGCAGTTTTAGCGGGAGGGCCACAGATACGCAGTATTTT. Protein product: CASSFSGRATDTQYF.

DNA for the CDR3: TGCGCCAGCAGCCAAGTTGTGAGGGGTTTCACAGATACGCAGTATTTT. Amino acids: CASSQVVRGFTDTQYF. The rearrangement links TRBV4-3 to TRBJ2-3, with D tentatively TRBD1 or TRBD2 (5 bases each). With 1 base removed from V and 2 bases from J, the gap between germline ends came to 13 bases. Germline-derived CDR1 and CDR2 are LGHNA and YSLEER. CDR3 size: 16 residues.

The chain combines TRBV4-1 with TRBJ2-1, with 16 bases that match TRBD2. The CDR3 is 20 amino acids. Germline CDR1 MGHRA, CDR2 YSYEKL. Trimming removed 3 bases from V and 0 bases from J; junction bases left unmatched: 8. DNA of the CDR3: TGCGCCAGCAGCCAGTCCGGGACTAGCGGGGGGGGGAGCTCCTACAATGAGCAGTTCTTC. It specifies CASSQSGTSGGGSSYNEQFF.

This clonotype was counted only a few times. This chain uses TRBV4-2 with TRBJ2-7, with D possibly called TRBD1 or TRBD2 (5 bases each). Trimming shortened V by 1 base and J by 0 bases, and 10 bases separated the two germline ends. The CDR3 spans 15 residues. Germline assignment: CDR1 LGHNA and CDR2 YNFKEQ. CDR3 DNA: TGTGCCAGCAGCCAAGGAGAGGGGAGCTCCTACGAGCAGTACTTC. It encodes CASSQGEGSSYEQYF.

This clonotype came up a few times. The CDR3 spells CASGSTGGWQPQHF. CDR3 coding DNA: TGTGCTAGTGGTTCCACAGGTGGTTGGCAGCCCCAGCATTTT. The V call is TRBV12-5, the J call TRBJ1-5, with D maybe TRBD1 (5 bases). The CDR3 spans 14 residues. Trimming took 4 bases from V and 7 from J, leaving 14 bases between them. The germline V gene encodes CDR1 LGHNT and CDR2 FRNRAP.

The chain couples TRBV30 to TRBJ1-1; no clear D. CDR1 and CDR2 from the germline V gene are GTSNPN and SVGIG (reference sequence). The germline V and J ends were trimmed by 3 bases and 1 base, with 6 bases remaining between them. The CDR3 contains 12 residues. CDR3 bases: TGTGCCTGGAGCACCAGGAACACTGAAGCTTTCTTT. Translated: CAWSTRNTEAFF. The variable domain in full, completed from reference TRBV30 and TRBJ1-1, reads SQTIHQWPATLVQPVGSPLSLECTVEGTSNPNLYWYRQAAGRGLQLLFYSVGIGQISSEVPQNLSASRPQDRQFILSSKKLLLSDSGFYLCAWSTRNTEAFFGQGTRLTVV.

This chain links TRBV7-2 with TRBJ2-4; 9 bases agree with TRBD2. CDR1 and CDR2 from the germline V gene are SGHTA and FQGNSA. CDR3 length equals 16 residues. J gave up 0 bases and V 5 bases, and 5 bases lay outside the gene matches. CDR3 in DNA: TGTGCCAGCAGCGTCCTAGCGGGACTAGCCAAAAACATTCAGTACTTC. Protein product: CASSVLAGLAKNIQYF.

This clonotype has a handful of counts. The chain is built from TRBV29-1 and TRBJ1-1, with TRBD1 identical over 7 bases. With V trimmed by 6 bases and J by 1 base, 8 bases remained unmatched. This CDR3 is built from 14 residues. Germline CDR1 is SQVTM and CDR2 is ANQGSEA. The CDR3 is CSVQARTGNTEAFF. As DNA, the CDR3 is TGCAGCGTCCAGGCTCGGACAGGGAACACTGAAGCTTTCTTT.

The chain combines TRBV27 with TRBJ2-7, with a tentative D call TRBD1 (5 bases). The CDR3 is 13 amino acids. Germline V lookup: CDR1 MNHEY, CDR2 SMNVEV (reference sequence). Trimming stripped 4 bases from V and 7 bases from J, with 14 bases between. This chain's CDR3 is CASSWVSGNEQYF. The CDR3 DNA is TGTGCCAGCAGTTGGGTCTCAGGGAATGAGCAGTACTTC.

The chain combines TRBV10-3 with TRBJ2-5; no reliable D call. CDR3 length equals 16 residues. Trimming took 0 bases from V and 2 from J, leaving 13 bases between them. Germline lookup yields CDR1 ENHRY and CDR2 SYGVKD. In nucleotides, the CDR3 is TGTGCCATCAGTGAGTCCGGTGGGTTAGGACAAGAGACCCAGTACTTC. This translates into CAISESGGLGQETQYF.

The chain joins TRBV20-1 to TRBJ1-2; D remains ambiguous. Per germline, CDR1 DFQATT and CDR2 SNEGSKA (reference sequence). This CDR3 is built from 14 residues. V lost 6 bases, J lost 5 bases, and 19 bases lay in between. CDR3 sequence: CSAEPGYGVYGYTF. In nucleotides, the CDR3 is TGCAGTGCCGAACCGGGCTACGGCGTATATGGCTACACCTTC.

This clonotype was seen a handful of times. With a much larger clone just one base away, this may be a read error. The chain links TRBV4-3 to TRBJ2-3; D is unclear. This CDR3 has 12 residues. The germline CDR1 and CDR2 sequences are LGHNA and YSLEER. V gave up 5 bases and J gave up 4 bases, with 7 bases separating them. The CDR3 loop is CASSMMPDTQYF. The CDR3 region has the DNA TGCGCCAGCAGCATGATGCCAGATACGCAGTATTTT.

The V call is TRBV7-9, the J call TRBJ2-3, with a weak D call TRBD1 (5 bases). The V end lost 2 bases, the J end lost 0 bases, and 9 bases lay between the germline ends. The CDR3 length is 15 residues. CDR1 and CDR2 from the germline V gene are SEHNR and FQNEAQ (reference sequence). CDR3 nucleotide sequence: TGTGCCAGCAGCTTACAGGGAATGAGCACAGATACGCAGTATTTT. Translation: CASSLQGMSTDTQYF.

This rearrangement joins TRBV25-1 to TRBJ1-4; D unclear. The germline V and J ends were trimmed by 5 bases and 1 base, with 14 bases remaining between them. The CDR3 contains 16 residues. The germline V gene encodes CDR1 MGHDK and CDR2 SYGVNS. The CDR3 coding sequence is TGTGCCAGCAGTAAGGGAAGGGTGGAAACTAATGAAAAACTGTTTTTT. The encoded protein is CASSKGRVETNEKLFF.

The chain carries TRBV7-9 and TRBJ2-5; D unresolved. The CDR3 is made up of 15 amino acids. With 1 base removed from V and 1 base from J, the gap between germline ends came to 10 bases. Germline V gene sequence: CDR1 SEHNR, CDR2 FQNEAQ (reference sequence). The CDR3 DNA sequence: TGTGCCAGCAGCTTAGGTGGGCCAGCCCAAGAGACCCAGTACTTC. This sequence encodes CASSLGGPAQETQYF.

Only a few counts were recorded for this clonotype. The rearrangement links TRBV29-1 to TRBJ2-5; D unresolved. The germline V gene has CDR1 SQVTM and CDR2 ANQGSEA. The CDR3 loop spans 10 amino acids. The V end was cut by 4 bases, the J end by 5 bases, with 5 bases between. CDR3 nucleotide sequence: TGCAGCGTTGGGCCGGAGACCCAGTACTTC. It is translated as CSVGPETQYF.

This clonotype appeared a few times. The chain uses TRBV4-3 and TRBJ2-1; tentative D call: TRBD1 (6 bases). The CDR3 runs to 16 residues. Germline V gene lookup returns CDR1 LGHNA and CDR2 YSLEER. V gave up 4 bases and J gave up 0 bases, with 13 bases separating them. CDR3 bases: TGCGCCAGCAGCCCCCGACAGGCCAGCTCCTACAATGAGCAGTTCTTC. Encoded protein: CASSPRQASSYNEQFF.

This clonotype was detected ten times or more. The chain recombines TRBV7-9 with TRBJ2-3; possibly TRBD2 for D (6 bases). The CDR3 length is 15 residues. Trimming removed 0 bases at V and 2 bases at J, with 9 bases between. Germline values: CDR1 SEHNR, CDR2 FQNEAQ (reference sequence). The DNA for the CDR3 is TGTGCCAGCAGCTTAGCCCGGGGGTCCACAGATACGCAGTATTTT. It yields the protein CASSLARGSTDTQYF.

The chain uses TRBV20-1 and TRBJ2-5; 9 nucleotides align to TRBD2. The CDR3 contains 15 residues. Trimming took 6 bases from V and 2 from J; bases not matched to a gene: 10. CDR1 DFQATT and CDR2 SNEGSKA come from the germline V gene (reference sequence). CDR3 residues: CSADGASGVQETQYF. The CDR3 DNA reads TGCAGTGCAGATGGGGCTAGCGGGGTTCAAGAGACCCAGTACTTC.